A selection of T cell receptor beta chains follows, all from one sample in a study of shared clonotypes between healthy human individuals. Method: immunoSEQ multiplex PCR; TCRdb's copy keeps in-frame clones and lacks some. This table has hundreds of thousands of clones, around 96% appearing once. Material for sequencing was naive CD8+ T cells sorted from blood. The receptors were gathered from a woman between 25 and 40 years old in good health. Each CDR3 is given with its conserved first and last residue. D genes are given only for firm matches. A clone size is listed for some rows: how often the clone was seen (once, few, many), or a class if it is expanded.

clone_size	d_call	v_call	cdr3_length	j_call	cdr3_nt	cdr3_aa
-	-	TRBV10-1	15	TRBJ1-4	TGCGCCAGCAGTGAGTCGTCGGACATCGACGAAAAACTGTTTTTT	CASSESSDIDEKLFF
-	-	TRBV5-8	12	TRBJ1-1	TGTGCCAGCAGCTTAACTGGGGCTGAAGCTTTCTTT	CASSLTGAEAFF
-	TRBD2	TRBV25-1	15	TRBJ2-1	TGTGCCAGCAGTGGGAGCGGGAGCGCCCCGCCTGAGCAGTTCTTC	CASSGSGSAPPEQFF
few	TRBD2	TRBV27	15	TRBJ2-1	TGTGCCAGCAGTTCCGGGACTAGCGGGACAAATGAGCAGTTCTTC	CASSSGTSGTNEQFF
-	-	TRBV25-1	13	TRBJ1-2	TGTGCCAGCAGTGAAAGGGGCAGCTATGGCTACACCTTC	CASSERGSYGYTF
-	-	TRBV30	15	TRBJ2-1	TGTGCCTGGAGTGTAGGTAGCGGCACCTACAATGAGCAGTTCTTC	CAWSVGSGTYNEQFF
-	-	TRBV9	14	TRBJ2-7	TGTGCCAGCAGCGCGACTAGTTTTGGGTACGAGCAGTACTTC	CASSATSFGYEQYF
-	-	TRBV5-4	13	TRBJ1-4	TGTGCCAGCAGCTTCTCACAGGACGAAAAACTGTTTTTT	CASSFSQDEKLFF
-	-	TRBV9	12	TRBJ2-1	TGTGCCAGCAGCCCCTTGGGGAATGAGCAGTTCTTC	CASSPLGNEQFF
few	TRBD2	TRBV30	15	TRBJ2-7	TGTGCCTGGAGCACCGGACTAGCGGGAACCTTCGAGCAGTACTTC	CAWSTGLAGTFEQYF
-	-	TRBV29-1	18	TRBJ2-1	TGCAGCGTTGAAGAACCCTGGCCGGGAGAGGGGTCCTACAATGAGCAGTTCTTC	CSVEEPWPGEGSYNEQFF
-	-	TRBV4-1	16	TRBJ2-5	TGCGCCAGCAGCCACTCCTCCATGGGAGTGGGAGAGACCCAGTACTTC	CASSHSSMGVGETQYF
once	-	TRBV30	13	TRBJ2-7	TGTGCCTGGATGGGCCCAGCGCGGCACGAGCAGTACTTC	CAWMGPARHEQYF
-	-	TRBV19	14	TRBJ2-7	TGTGCCAGTAGTGCTAGCGTTAGTGGGTCCGAGCAGTACTTC	CASSASVSGSEQYF
-	TRBD1	TRBV2	19	TRBJ2-1	TGTGCCAGCAGTGAAGCGGAGACAGGACAGGGGCTAATCTACAATGAGCAGTTCTTC	CASSEAETGQGLIYNEQFF
-	-	TRBV11-2	17	TRBJ2-1	TGTGCCAGCAGCTTGGAAGGCACGGGGCCTACATACAATGAGCAGTTCTTC	CASSLEGTGPTYNEQFF
-	TRBD1	TRBV28	16	TRBJ1-5	TGTGCCAGCAGTTTATTGGGACAGAGTAGCAATCAGCCCCAGCATTTT	CASSLLGQSSNQPQHF
-	-	TRBV7-9	12	TRBJ2-7	TGTGCCAGCAGCCGGGGGAACTACGAGCAGTACTTC	CASSRGNYEQYF
-	TRBD1	TRBV7-2	17	TRBJ1-1	TGTGCCAGCAGCCTGAACCCGGGACAGATCATGAACACTGAAGCTTTCTTT	CASSLNPGQIMNTEAFF
-	-	TRBV28	16	TRBJ2-5	TGTGCCAGCAGTGGGGGGTCACGGGGCTCCCAAGAGACCCAGTACTTC	CASSGGSRGSQETQYF
-	-	TRBV7-6	17	TRBJ2-7	TGTGCCAGCAGCGCGCTCGGGCCACCAATCGGCTCCTACGAGCAGTACTTC	CASSALGPPIGSYEQYF
-	TRBD2	TRBV7-9	11	TRBJ2-3	TGTGCCAGTATGACTAGCGGGGCGATGAGTTTT	CASMTSGAMSF
once	TRBD2	TRBV2	14	TRBJ2-1	TGTGCCGCTACTAGCGGGAGGGGGTACAATGAGCAGTTCTTC	CAATSGRGYNEQFF
-	TRBD2	TRBV9	16	TRBJ2-5	TGTGCCAGCAGCGCCTTTCTAGCGGGAGGGAGAGAGACCCAGTACTTC	CASSAFLAGGRETQYF
-	-	TRBV9	14	TRBJ1-1	TGTGCCAGCAGCGTAGACGGGGCCAACACTGAAGCTTTCTTT	CASSVDGANTEAFF
once	TRBD2	TRBV28	17	TRBJ2-1	TGTGCCAGCAGGAGACTAGCGGGAGTCGGGGGACAAAATGAGCAGTTCTTC	CASRRLAGVGGQNEQFF
once	-	TRBV27	14	TRBJ2-7	TGTGCCAGCAGTTTTAGGGCGGTTTCCTACGAGCAGTACTTC	CASSFRAVSYEQYF
-	-	TRBV9	14	TRBJ2-7	TGTGCCAGCAGTCGGTGGGGCGGTCCCTACGAGCAGTACTTC	CASSRWGGPYEQYF
-	TRBD2	TRBV19	18	TRBJ2-4	TGTGCCAGTAGTCCCTGGACTAGCGGGAGTTATGACAAAAACATTCAGTACTTC	CASSPWTSGSYDKNIQYF
once	-	TRBV6-1	16	TRBJ2-7	TGTGCCAGCAGTGAATCGGCAGTAACGACCTACTACGAGCAGTACTTC	CASSESAVTTYYEQYF
-	TRBD2	TRBV2	14	TRBJ2-7	TGTGCCAGCAGTGAGGGCGGGAGGGGCCACGAGCAGTACTTC	CASSEGGRGHEQYF